This T cell receptor (beta chain) was identified in a study of CD8+ T cells in alopecia areata. Following RNA extraction, reverse transcription yielded cDNA that acted as the sequencing template. Here immunoSEQ multiplex PCR was the method, and the copy in TCRdb shows in-frame clones only, minus some. The data show 7,000 or so clones, roughly 64% seen once. Treatment in this sample: oral pan-JAK inhibitor, 5-10 mg twice daily. The investigators collected lesional scalp punch biopsies and peripheral blood from alopecia areata patients. Germline V lookup: CDR1 LGHNA, CDR2 YNFKEQ. After removal of 1 base from V and 1 base from J, the junction contained 3 bases not matched to a gene. The CDR3 is 15 amino acids.

Sequencing was performed on skin, taken at week 4, from a patient treated with tofacitinib. The genes are TRBV4-2 and TRBJ2-7, with 8 positions matching TRBD2. This clonotype was sampled from a human donor with alopecia areata. The CDR3 reads CASSQARGGSYEQYF. The DNA of the CDR3 is TGTGCCAGCAGCCAAGCACGGGGGGGGTCCTACGAGCAGTACTTC.